Reported below is one T cell receptor beta chain. Its antigen is currently unknown. Trimming removed 2 bases at V and 2 bases at J, with 10 bases between. The CDR3 is 14 residues long. From germline, CDR1 is MNHEY and CDR2 SMNVEV (reference sequence). These data belong to a study of shared clonotypes between healthy human individuals. Study in general: Each donor contributed plates that comprised three CD4 naive, three CD4 memory, two CD8 naive and one CD8 memory. Study findings and constraints: The study found lower generation probabilities in non-shared clonotypes than in those shared by all four donors.

As originally analysed: Filtering differed since immunoSEQ provided only junctions, with no quality scores. Here immunoSEQ multiplex PCR was the method, and the copy in TCRdb shows in-frame clones only, minus some. The D gene and trimming were derived from the DNA, and the V and J assignments and clone size from that table. Of 950,000 to 1,100,000 clones detected, roughly 75% appear once; the ten largest clones hold nearly 1.5%. Recent acute infections and vaccinations were absent in the healthy HIV-negative adult donors. J is TRBJ2-7 and V is TRBV27; D remains ambiguous. The TCR sequence derives from a man aged 18 to 29 in good health. Sequenced sample: memory CD4+ T cells sorted from blood. Documented subset: CD45RA-negative fraction. The CDR3 spells CASSLMGPAYEQYF. In DNA, the CDR3 is TGTGCCAGCAGTTTAATGGGTCCAGCCTACGAGCAGTACTTC.